This T cell receptor (beta chain) was identified during a study of technical replicates of blood from several donors (dated by TCRdb to about 2017). Measured from the cysteine to the phenylalanine, the CDR3 is 15 residues long. This entry keeps only the CDR3 DNA: 45 bases, framed from base 1. V loses 5 bases of germline sequence and J loses 3 bases, and the interval between the two ends is 13 bases. Taken from the germline V gene (reference sequence), the CDR1 and CDR2 loops are MNHNY and SVGAGI. Libraries were constructed by the immunoSEQ multiplex PCR assay. TCRdb mirrors the immuneACCESS table, restricted to in-frame sequences. Some clones are absent from its copies; in checked studies, under half trace to an unresolved V gene, and the reason for the others is unknown. Here the sample has about 74,000 clones; 95% occur a single time. The ten largest clonotypes hold around 0.24% of the sample. Concerning this clone itself: Its antigen target is currently unknown. No quality values exist for individual bases; no much larger clone is one base distant.

The TCR sequence derives from a human donor in good health. The receptor chain draws on TRBV6-6 and TRBJ2-2, with the identity of the D gene unclear. Sample: T cells isolated from PBMCs. The CDR3 region: CASSTRRFDTGELFF. The nucleotide sequence reads as follows: TGTGCCAGCAGTACCCGCAGGTTCGACACCGGGGAGCTGTTTTTT.